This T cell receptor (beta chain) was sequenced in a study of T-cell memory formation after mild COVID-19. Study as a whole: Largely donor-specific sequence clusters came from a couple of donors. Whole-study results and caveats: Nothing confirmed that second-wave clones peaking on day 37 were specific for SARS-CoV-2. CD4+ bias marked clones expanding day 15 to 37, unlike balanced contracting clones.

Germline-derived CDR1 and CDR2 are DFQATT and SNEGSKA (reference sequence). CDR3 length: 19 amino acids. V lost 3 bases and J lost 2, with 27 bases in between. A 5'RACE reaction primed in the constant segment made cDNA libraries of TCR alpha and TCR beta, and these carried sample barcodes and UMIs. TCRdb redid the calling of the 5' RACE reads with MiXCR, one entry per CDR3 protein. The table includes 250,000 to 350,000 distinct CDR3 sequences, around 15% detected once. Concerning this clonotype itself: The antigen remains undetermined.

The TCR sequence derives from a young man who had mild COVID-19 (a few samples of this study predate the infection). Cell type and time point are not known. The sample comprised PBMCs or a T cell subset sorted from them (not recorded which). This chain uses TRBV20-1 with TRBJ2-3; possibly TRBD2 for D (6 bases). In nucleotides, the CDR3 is TGCAGTGCTAGTTCCCCCGCGGGCGGCGGGGTTACCTTCACAGATACGCAGTATTTT. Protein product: CSASSPAGGGVTFTDTQYF.